This T cell receptor beta chain was captured by sequencing in a study of cytomegalovirus exposure and HLA in healthy donors. It was with 60 Vbeta and 13 Jbeta primers that the PCR ran. Sequencing used immunoSEQ multiplex PCR; TCRdb keeps in-frame clones, though not all of them. The sample has approximately 150,000 clones; around 78% are singletons. V lost 1 base and J 4 bases, leaving 10 bases between the germline ends. The germline CDR1 and CDR2 sequences are SGHAT and FQNNGV. The CDR3 contains 15 residues. Sequenced input: PBMCs. V and J are TRBV11-2 and TRBJ2-2; D might be TRBD2 (6 bases). The TCR was taken from a woman under 30 in good health and CMV-seronegative. CDR3 coding DNA: TGTGCCAGCAGCTTAGCGGGAGAGGGCACCGGGGAGCTGTTTTTT. Protein sequence: CASSLAGEGTGELFF.